This section outlines one T cell receptor beta chain sequence together with its context. Its antigen target is currently unknown. Base qualities are not recorded, but no much larger clone differs from it by a single base. This sample stems from a study of beta chain features in type 1 diabetes (dated by TCRdb to about 2018). About the full investigation: Patients and healthy donors did not differ in mean age, gender distribution, total cell number or subset yield. Across all samples, almost 110 million sorted cells were examined, and cell number per subset correlated strongly with RNA yield. The study compared TCRB repertoires of sorted circulating CD4+ T cell subsets between recently diagnosed type 1 diabetes patients and matched healthy donors. Naive and central memory subsets were obtained from all 30 or so donors, but regulatory and stem cell-like memory subsets were isolated from only 8 patients and 8 healthy donors. Findings and caveats that apply to the study as a whole: Shorter templates might have been favored by PCR, but patient and control samples were amplified and corrected together, so both groups would have been affected equally by any skew. Sequencing cDNA rather than genomic DNA could over-represent highly expressing activated cells, although activation and CD3 levels did not differ between groups. In all four CD4+ subsets, TCRB CDR3 length was moderately but significantly shorter in type 1 diabetes patients. Because small numbers of individuals were included in the HLA sub-analyses, any influence of HLA type on TCRB rearrangement was left unresolved. Fewer insertions and more nucleotide deletions at VDJ recombination sites were observed in patients with type 1 diabetes, implying thymic rearrangement abnormalities. Naive, central memory and regulatory TCRB repertoires appeared more similar among patients than among healthy donors.

The High Capacity cDNA Reverse Transcription Kit was used to reverse transcribe all of the isolated RNA, meaning that expressed TCRB transcripts were what got sequenced. For stem cell-like memory T cell samples, survey-depth immunoSEQ sequencing was used, averaging about 1 million total reads per sample. Sorted cells were lysed in RLT buffer, and RNA was extracted using DNase-treated RNeasy Micro or Mini kits according to cell number. Each cell subset was processed on its own to prevent cross-contamination, while patient and healthy donor samples were processed together. Using the immunoSEQ multiplex PCR, TCRB sequences were amplified from cDNA into 87-bp fragments spanning the CDR3 region. Sequencing of the amplicons was done on the Illumina HiSeq platform. The study's own analysis went as follows. Synthetic template baselines were used to correct PCR bias computationally, reads within Hamming distance 2 were collapsed, and singletons that could not be merged were discarded. Reads were aligned against IMGT to assign V, D and J genes, CDR3 length and insertions or deletions at six rearrangement sites. Within each subset, clonotype counts were normalized to sorted cell number, after which true diversity and Gini coefficients were computed with the tcR R package. The overlap coefficient, calculated on TCRB nucleotide sequences, was used to measure repertoire sharing. Entries here come from immuneACCESS through TCRdb and include only in-frame sequences with V and J called. Some clones fail to appear in such tables; in the studies checked, an unresolved V gene covers under half of the shortfall, and the cause of the remainder is unknown. The DNA gave D and trimming, while V, J and clone size come from that table. The sample table records some 47,000 clones; approximately 44% of these occur just once. Roughly 0.13% of the sample lies in the top ten.

A single peripheral blood draw of about 116 mL on average was collected from each donor into heparinised tubes. Using a panel that included CD45RO, CCR7, CD25, CD127, CD95 and CD27, naive, central memory, regulatory and stem cell-like memory CD4+ T cells were sorted on a BD FACSAria II. All sorted populations exceeded 98% purity. PBMCs were separated immediately by Lymphoprep density gradient centrifugation and were stained directly, without being cultured. To minimize batch effects, samples were stained and sorted in pairs, one healthy donor with one patient per experiment. V is cut by 4 bases and J by 4 bases, and the space between the germline ends is 11 bases. Inclusive of the bounding cysteine and phenylalanine, the CDR3 is 14 residues long. The read is trimmed to its CDR3 DNA, 42 bases read in frame from base 1. Sequences LGHNA (CDR1) and YSLEER (CDR2) are obtained from the germline V gene.

Specimen: stem cell memory CD4+ T cells from blood. The sample's cell subset or site label, decoded: stem cell-like memory CD4+ T cells. This sequence originates from a man aged 25 to 40 with type 1 diabetes. Recombination joined TRBV4-3 with TRBJ2-1; the best D guess is TRBD2, with 5 bases matching. At the DNA level, the sequence is TGCGCCAGCAGCCGGGAGACGCGGTACAATGAGCAGTTCTTC. Translated, it gives CASSRETRYNEQFF.